The clone carrying this T cell receptor (beta chain) was detected a few times. Its target is unknown. V was shortened by 4 bases and J by 2 bases, with 12 bases between the two germline ends. Germline values: CDR1 KGHSH, CDR2 LQKENI. This CDR3 is built from 15 residues. This sample is part of a study of early T cells in non-severe SARS-CoV-2 infection. Across the study: Sequenced bulk RNA came from whole blood that was unsorted, and chains were unpaired. Whole-study findings and limits: VDJdb-based annotation leaned toward anti-spike CD8 responses and missed private and CD4 specificities.

Individual cDNA molecules each received unique molecular identifiers attached to them. TCRdb re-analysed the 5' RACE reads in MiXCR, keeping a single row per CDR3 protein. The data show around 20,000 distinct CDR3 sequences, around 5% seen once. Sequenced: whole blood. This TCR came from an adult who was a healthcare worker with PCR-confirmed SARS-CoV-2 infection or an uninfected control (not recorded which). J is TRBJ1-5 and V is TRBV18; no clear D gene. CDR3 in amino acids: CASSQMGDGNQPQHF. The CDR3 DNA sequence: TGTGCCAGCTCACAGATGGGAGACGGCAATCAGCCCCAGCATTTT. The entire variable domain, with the rest obtained from reference TRBV18 and TRBJ1-5, is as follows: NAGVMQNPRHLVRRRGQEARLRCSPMKGHSHVYWYRQLPEEGLKFMVYLQKENIIDESGMPKERFSAEFPKEGPSILRIQQVVRGDSAAYFCASSQMGDGNQPQHFGDGTRLSIL.